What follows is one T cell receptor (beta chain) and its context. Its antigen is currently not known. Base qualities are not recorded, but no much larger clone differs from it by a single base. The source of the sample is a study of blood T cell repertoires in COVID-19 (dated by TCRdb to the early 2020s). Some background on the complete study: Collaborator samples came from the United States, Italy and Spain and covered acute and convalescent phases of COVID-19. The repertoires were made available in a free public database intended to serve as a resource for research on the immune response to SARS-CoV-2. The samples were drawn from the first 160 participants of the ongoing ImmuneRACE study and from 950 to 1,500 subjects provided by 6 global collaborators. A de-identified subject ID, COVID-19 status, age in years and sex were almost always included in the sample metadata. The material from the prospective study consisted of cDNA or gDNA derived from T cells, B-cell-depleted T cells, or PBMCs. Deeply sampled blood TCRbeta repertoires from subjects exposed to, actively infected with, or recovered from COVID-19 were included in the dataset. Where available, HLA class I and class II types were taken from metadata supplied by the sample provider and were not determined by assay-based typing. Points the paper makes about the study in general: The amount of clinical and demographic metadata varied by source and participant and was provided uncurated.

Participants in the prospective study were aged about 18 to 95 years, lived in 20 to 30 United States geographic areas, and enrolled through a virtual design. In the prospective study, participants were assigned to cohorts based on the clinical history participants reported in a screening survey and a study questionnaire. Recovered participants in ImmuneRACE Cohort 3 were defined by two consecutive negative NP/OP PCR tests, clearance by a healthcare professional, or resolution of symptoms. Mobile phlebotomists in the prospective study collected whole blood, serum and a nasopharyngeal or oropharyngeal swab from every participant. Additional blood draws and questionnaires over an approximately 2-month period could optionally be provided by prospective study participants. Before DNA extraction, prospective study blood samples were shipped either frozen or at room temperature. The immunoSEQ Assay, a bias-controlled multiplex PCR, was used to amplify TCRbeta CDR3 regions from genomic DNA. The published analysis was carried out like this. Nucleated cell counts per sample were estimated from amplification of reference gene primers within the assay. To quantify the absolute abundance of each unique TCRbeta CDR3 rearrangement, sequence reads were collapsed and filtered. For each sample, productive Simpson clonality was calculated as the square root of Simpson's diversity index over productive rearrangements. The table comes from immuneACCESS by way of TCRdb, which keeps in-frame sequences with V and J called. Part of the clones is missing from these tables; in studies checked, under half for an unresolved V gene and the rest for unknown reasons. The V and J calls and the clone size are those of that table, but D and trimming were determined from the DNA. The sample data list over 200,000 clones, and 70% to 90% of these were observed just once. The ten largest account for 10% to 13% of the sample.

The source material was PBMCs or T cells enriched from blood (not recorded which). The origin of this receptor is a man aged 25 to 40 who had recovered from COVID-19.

The CDR3 loop reads CASSRTDSPLHF. The DNA sequence follows: TGTGCCAGCAGCCGGACAGATTCACCCCTCCACTTT. The V gene is TRBV6-5 and the J gene is TRBJ1-6; the D gene is possibly TRBD1, with 6 bases matching. Reading from cysteine to phenylalanine, the CDR3 counts 12 amino acids. CDR3 DNA only is kept here, 36 bases in frame from base 1. From a lookup of the germline V gene, CDR1 and CDR2 are MNHEY and SVGAGI. At the junction V is shortened by 6 bases and J by 8 bases, with 8 bases in between.